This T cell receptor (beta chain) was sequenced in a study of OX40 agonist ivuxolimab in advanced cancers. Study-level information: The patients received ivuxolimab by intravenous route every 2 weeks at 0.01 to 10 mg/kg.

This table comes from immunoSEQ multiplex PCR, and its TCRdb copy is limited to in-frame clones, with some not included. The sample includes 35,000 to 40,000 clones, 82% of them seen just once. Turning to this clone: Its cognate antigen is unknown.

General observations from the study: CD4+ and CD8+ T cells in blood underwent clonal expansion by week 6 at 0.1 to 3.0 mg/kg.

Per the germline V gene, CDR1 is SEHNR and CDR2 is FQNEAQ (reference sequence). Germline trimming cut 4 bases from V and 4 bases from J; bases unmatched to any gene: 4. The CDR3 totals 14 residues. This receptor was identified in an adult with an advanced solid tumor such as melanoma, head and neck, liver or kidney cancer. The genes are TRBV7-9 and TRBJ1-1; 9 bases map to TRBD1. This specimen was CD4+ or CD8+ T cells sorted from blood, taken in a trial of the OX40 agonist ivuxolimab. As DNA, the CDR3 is TGTGCCAGCAGCTACACGGACAGGGGCACTGAAGCTTTCTTT. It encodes CASSYTDRGTEAFF.